This TCR beta chain was obtained from a study of T cell responses to AZD1222 COVID-19 vaccine. The germline V and J ends were trimmed by 3 bases and 4 bases, with 11 bases remaining between them. CDR1 SGHAT and CDR2 FQNNGV come from the germline V gene. The CDR3 has 14 amino acids. Study-wide findings and caveats: The sample set comprised mostly white British donors with more females, and clonal diversity was possibly underestimated. Recipients of AZD1222 seropositive at baseline numbered only 5 to 7. Spike-specific TCR breadth and depth were elevated following two AZD1222 doses.

Only in-frame clones appear in the TCRdb table, and some are missing; sequencing was by immunoSEQ multiplex PCR. Among more than 95,000 clones, approximately 90% were seen once, and the ten largest hold roughly 7%. Concerning this clone itself: Its antigen is still unknown.

This chain links TRBV11-2 with TRBJ2-3; possibly TRBD1 or TRBD2 for D (6 bases each). The input for sequencing was peripheral blood, taken on day 0 of AZD1222 vaccination. This clonotype was obtained from an adult in good health. The CDR3 here is CASSFSRGPDTQYF. The CDR3 coding sequence is TGTGCCAGCAGCTTCAGCCGGGGGCCAGATACGCAGTATTTT.